One and the same sample provided the 28 T cell receptor beta chains below, sequenced in a study of OX40 agonist ivuxolimab in advanced cancers. Measured with immunoSEQ multiplex PCR; TCRdb has only the in-frame clones, and not every one. In the table there are 65,000 to 85,000 clones, 80% to 90% of which are singletons. Sequences were derived from CD4+ or CD8+ T cells sorted from blood, sampled in a trial of the OX40 agonist ivuxolimab. These receptor sequences come from an adult with an advanced solid tumor such as melanoma, head and neck, liver or kidney cancer.

The chain combines TRBV9 with TRBJ2-7, with TRBD2 matching 8 bases. The CDR3 length is 15 residues. Germline trimming cut 0 bases from V and 4 bases from J; bases unmatched to any gene: 6. The germline V gene has CDR1 SGDLS and CDR2 YYNGEE. The CDR3 reads CASSVGGRGEYEQYF. DNA for the CDR3: TGTGCCAGCAGCGTAGGAGGGCGGGGGGAGTACGAGCAGTACTTC.

The J gene is TRBJ1-4, the V gene TRBV6-5, with no clear D. Trimming shortened V by 0 bases and J by 6 bases, and 8 bases separated the two germline ends. Germline CDR1 reads MNHEY; CDR2 reads SVGAGI. This CDR3 is 14 amino acids long. The CDR3 DNA reads as TGTGCCAGCAGTTACTCGGCAGGATATGAAAAACTGTTTTTT. Protein product: CASSYSAGYEKLFF.

The chain uses TRBV4-1 and TRBJ1-3, with 9 bases matching TRBD1. The CDR3 has 17 amino acids. V lost 3 bases, J lost 0 bases, and 6 bases stayed unmatched. CDR1 is MGHRA, CDR2 YSYEKL, per germline. The CDR3 sequence is CASSQMGQGDSGNTIYF. The CDR3 DNA sequence: TGCGCCAGCAGCCAGATGGGACAGGGCGACTCTGGAAACACCATATATTTT.

The rearrangement uses TRBV11-2 and TRBJ2-3; D ambiguous. Trimming left V 1 base short and J 4 bases short, with 12 bases between. This CDR3 region has 15 residues. Per germline, CDR1 SGHAT and CDR2 FQNNGV. The DNA of the CDR3 is TGTGCCAGCAGCTTAGCCCGGACCCACCCAGATACGCAGTATTTT. Amino acid sequence: CASSLARTHPDTQYF.

The chain couples TRBV19 to TRBJ1-5, with D maybe TRBD1 (6 bases). CDR1 and CDR2 from the germline V gene are LNHDA and SQIVND (reference sequence). V lost 6 bases and J 5 bases, leaving 11 bases between the germline ends. The CDR3 runs 13 residues. CDR3 amino acids: CASRTQGDQPQHF. CDR3 DNA sequence: TGTGCCAGTAGGACACAGGGAGATCAGCCCCAGCATTTT.

V and J are TRBV7-2 and TRBJ2-2; D uncertain. V lost 2 bases and J lost 1, with 8 bases in between. This CDR3 comprises 15 residues. Germline CDR1 SGHTA, CDR2 FQGNSA. This CDR3 reads CASSLFRMNTGELFF. For the CDR3, the DNA is TGTGCCAGCAGCTTATTCAGGATGAACACCGGGGAGCTGTTTTTT.

This rearrangement joins TRBV15 to TRBJ2-5, with D maybe TRBD2 (6 bases). Germline lookup yields CDR1 LNHNV and CDR2 YYDKDF (reference sequence). This CDR3 is built from 17 residues. Between the trimmed V and J ends, which lost 1 base and 3 bases, there was a span of 18 bases. The CDR3 region has the DNA TGTGCCACCAGCAGAGGGAACTTAGCGGCGGGGAAAGAGACCCAGTACTTC. Protein product: CATSRGNLAAGKETQYF.

The V call is TRBV28, the J call TRBJ1-5; no clear D gene. The V end was cut by 3 bases, the J end by 3 bases, with 12 bases between. Germline V gives CDR1 MDHEN, CDR2 SYDVKM. The CDR3 contains 15 residues. CDR3 sequence reads: CASSFLLQINQPQHF. Here the CDR3 DNA reads TGTGCCAGCAGTTTTCTCCTACAGATCAATCAGCCCCAGCATTTT.

This sequence joins TRBV7-9 and TRBJ2-6, with 7 bases identical to TRBD1. This CDR3 is built from 14 residues. The V segment lost 1 base and the J segment 6 bases; nucleotides outside the gene matches: 0. Germline values: CDR1 SEHNR, CDR2 FQNEAQ (reference sequence). The CDR3 sequence is CASSLEGAANVLTF. The CDR3 nucleotides read TGTGCCAGCAGCTTAGAGGGGGCGGCCAACGTCCTGACTTTC.

The genes are TRBV18 and TRBJ1-2; the D gene is possibly TRBD1 (5 bases). V was trimmed by 4 bases and J by 6 bases, leaving 15 bases between them. CDR1 KGHSH and CDR2 LQKENI come from the germline V gene. This CDR3 region has 14 residues. CDR3 protein: CASSRRQGTNGYTF. The CDR3, as DNA: TGTGCCAGCTCACGTCGGCAGGGTACCAATGGCTACACCTTC.

The gene calls are TRBV5-1 and TRBJ2-3; maybe TRBD2 (6 bases). There are 20 residues in the CDR3. The V gene lost 0 bases and the J gene lost 2 bases, with 25 bases spanning the gap. Germline V gene sequence: CDR1 SGHRS, CDR2 YFSETQ. CDR3 residues: CASSLEGWAGRREFTDTQYF. The CDR3 nucleotides are TGCGCCAGCAGCTTGGAGGGTTGGGCAGGGCGCCGGGAGTTCACAGATACGCAGTATTTT.

The V call is TRBV21-1, the J call TRBJ2-5. TRBJ2-7 explains the end of the DNA better; the J call may be wrong. TRBV21-1 is given as a pseudogene. This CDR3 is 13 amino acids long. CDR3 region: CASSKVRLYEQYF. CDR3 nucleotides: TGTGCCAGCAGCAAGGTACGGCTCTACGAGCAGTACTTC.

CDR3 nucleotides: TGTGCCAGCAGTGAAGGAGCGGTTAACTATGGCTACACCTTC. Translated: CASSEGAVNYGYTF. The rearrangement joins TRBV6-1 to TRBJ1-2; D uncertain. The CDR3 runs to 14 residues. V lost 1 base and J lost 1, with 7 bases in between. Germline-derived CDR1 and CDR2 are MNHNS and SASEGT.

This clone showed up just a few times. The chain combines TRBV7-9 with TRBJ1-2, with TRBD1 as a possible D gene (6 bases). This CDR3 region has 11 residues. From germline, CDR1 is SEHNR and CDR2 FQNEAQ (reference sequence). V lost 11 bases and J lost 4, with 11 bases in between. This CDR3 is CAVVGGYGYTF. CDR3 in DNA: TGTGCCGTTGTAGGGGGCTATGGCTACACCTTC.

The rearrangement joins TRBV4-1 to TRBJ1-3; 8 bases are a match to TRBD1. V trimming: 4 bases; J trimming: 1 base; junction bases outside the gene matches: 12. The CDR3 has 18 residues. Germline CDR1 and CDR2: MGHRA and YSYEKL. The CDR3 DNA reads as TGCGCCAGCAGCCCAGGGGGCAGCCGATCCTCTTCTGGAAACACCATATATTTT. Amino acids: CASSPGGSRSSSGNTIYF.

The chain uses TRBV4-2 and TRBJ1-4, with D maybe TRBD1 (5 bases). Germline V CDR1 and CDR2: LGHNA, YNFKEQ. Trimming pared 5 bases from V and 4 bases from J, leaving 14 bases between. The CDR3 contains 15 residues. CDR3 region: CASSSAGSDNEKLFF. The CDR3 coding sequence is TGTGCCAGCAGCTCAGCAGGGTCGGATAATGAAAAACTGTTTTTT.

This clone was seen just once. V is TRBV2 and J is TRBJ2-4, with D maybe TRBD1 (6 bases). The V gene lost 7 bases and the J gene lost 11 bases, with 18 bases spanning the gap. Germline CDR1 SNHLY, CDR2 FYNNEI. The CDR3 loop spans 13 amino acids. The CDR3 sequence is CASTQNREFLQYF. The CDR3 bases are TGTGCCAGCACCCAGAACAGGGAATTCCTTCAGTACTTC. Complete variable domain (other parts from reference TRBV2 and TRBJ2-4): EPEVTQTPSHQVTQMGQEVILRCVPISNHLYFYWYRQILGQKVEFLVSFYNNEISEKSEIFDDQFSVERPDGSNFTLKIRSTKLEDSAMYFCASTQNREFLQYFGAGTRLSVL.

This sequence joins TRBV7-3 and TRBJ2-5, with TRBD1 as a possible D gene (5 bases). Matching the DNA end better, TRBJ2-7 makes the J call doubtful. Germline V gene data show CDR1 as SGHTA and CDR2 as FQGTGA. The CDR3 has 13 residues. The CDR3 loop reads CASSSAQGGEQYF. As DNA, the CDR3 is TGTGCCAGCAGCTCCGCGCAGGGTGGCGAGCAGTACTTC.

As regards this clone: One junction end disagrees with the germline gene, perhaps due to a read error. J is TRBJ2-5 and V is TRBV5-1; D gene unclear. CDR1 is SGHRS and CDR2 is YFSETQ in the germline V gene. CDR3 length: 13 residues. The CDR3 DNA sequence: TGTGCCAGCAGCTTGAGGAGTGGGGAGACCCAGTACTTC. Translated, it gives CASSLRSGETQYF. Full variable domain (rest looked up from reference TRBV5-1 and TRBJ2-5): KAGVTQTPRYLIKTRGQQVTLSCSPISGHRSVSWYQQTPGQGLQFLFEYFSETQRNKGNFPGRFSGRQFSNSRSEMNVSTLELGDSALYLCASSLRSGETQYFGPGTRLLVL.

The chain joins TRBV10-2 to TRBJ1-2; D remains unclear. The V and J ends lost 4 bases and 7 bases respectively, with 13 bases between them. The V gene's germline CDR1 is WSHSY and CDR2 SAAADI. The CDR3 is 13 residues long. As DNA, the CDR3 is TGCGCCAGCAGTGCTTTTGGCGAGGGTGGCTACACCTTC. It translates to CASSAFGEGGYTF.

Written as DNA, the CDR3 is TGTGCCAGCACCACAGGGGATGGCACAGATACGCAGTATTTT. Amino acids: CASTTGDGTDTQYF. The chain recombines TRBV28 with TRBJ2-3; 7 positions agree with TRBD1. V gave up 7 bases and J gave up 1 base; unmatched junction bases: 5. The length of the CDR3 is 14 residues. Germline CDR1 is MDHEN and CDR2 is SYDVKM. Drawing the rest from reference TRBV28 and TRBJ2-3, the complete variable domain is DVKVTQSSRYLVKRTGEKVFLECVQDMDHENMFWYRQDPGLGLRLIYFSYDVKMKEKGDIPEGYSVSREKKERFSLILESASTNQTSMYLCASTTGDGTDTQYFGPGTRLTVL.

This clone was seen a handful of times. The J gene is TRBJ2-6, the V gene TRBV7-3, with no clear D. This CDR3 contains 15 residues. Germline CDR1 SGHTA, CDR2 FQGTGA. V dropped 5 bases and J dropped 1 base, with 9 bases sitting between them. The CDR3 here is CASSPGRSGANVLTF. CDR3 coding DNA: TGTGCCAGCAGCCCGGGCCGATCTGGGGCCAACGTCCTGACTTTC.

The chain links TRBV28 to TRBJ1-4, with 9 bases matching TRBD1. This CDR3 has 14 amino acids. Trimming took 5 bases from V and 6 from J; bases not matched to a gene: 4. CDR1 MDHEN and CDR2 SYDVKM come from the germline V gene. CDR3 residues: CASSTTGGDEKLFF. DNA of the CDR3: TGTGCCAGCAGTACGACAGGGGGGGATGAAAAACTGTTTTTT.

This clone was detected once. The genes are TRBV9 and TRBJ2-5; 7 bases fit TRBD1. Judging by the DNA end, TRBJ2-7 fits better; the J call may be wrong. CDR1 and CDR2 from the germline V gene are SGDLS and YYNGEE. The CDR3 contains 14 residues. The DNA of the CDR3 is TGTGCCAGCAGCGTAGGGGGACAGTCCTACGAGCAGTACTTC. Translation: CASSVGGQSYEQYF.

This chain connects TRBV18 to TRBJ2-5; possible D gene TRBD2, 6 bases. The germline V gene has CDR1 KGHSH and CDR2 LQKENI. CDR3 length equals 16 residues. The ends were cut back, 1 base at V and 1 base at J, with 13 bases in the middle. CDR3 bases: TGTGCCAGCTCACCACGTCAAGGAGGGCCCCAAGAGACCCAGTACTTC. It translates to CASSPRQGGPQETQYF. Drawing the rest from reference TRBV18 and TRBJ2-5, the complete variable domain is NAGVMQNPRHLVRRRGQEARLRCSPMKGHSHVYWYRQLPEEGLKFMVYLQKENIIDESGMPKERFSAEFPKEGPSILRIQQVVRGDSAAYFCASSPRQGGPQETQYFGPGTRLLVL.

V and J are TRBV10-2 and TRBJ2-7, with D perhaps matching TRBD1 or TRBD2 (5 bases each). The CDR3 has 15 amino acids. Germline values: CDR1 WSHSY, CDR2 SAAADI. Trimming pared 6 bases from V and 4 bases from J, leaving 19 bases between. CDR3 bases: TGCGCCAGCAGCTCCCCCGGGGCGTCTGGGTACGAGCAGTACTTC. It is translated as CASSSPGASGYEQYF.

The CDR3 reads CASSRWGGEEPQHF. DNA for the CDR3: TGTGCCAGCAGCCGATGGGGAGGGGAGGAGCCCCAGCATTTT. This chain uses TRBV7-9 with TRBJ1-5; weak D call: TRBD1 (5 bases). The CDR3 has 14 residues. Germline CDR1 SEHNR, CDR2 FQNEAQ (reference sequence). The ends were cut back, 5 bases at V and 8 bases at J, with 16 bases in the middle.

The DNA for the CDR3 is TGTGCCAGCAGCGTAGATCCGGGGGACGAGCAGTACTTC. Translated: CASSVDPGDEQYF. The chain couples TRBV9 to TRBJ2-7, with D perhaps matching TRBD2 (6 bases). This CDR3 has 13 amino acids. Germline lookup yields CDR1 SGDLS and CDR2 YYNGEE. V was trimmed by 0 bases and J by 5 bases, leaving 9 bases between them.